These T cell receptor beta chains were read from a single sample in a study of T cell repertoires in ileal Crohn's disease. The table came from immunoSEQ multiplex PCR; TCRdb's copy has only in-frame clones and leaves some out. The sample lists about 11,000 clones, 75% to 85% seen once, with around 15% in the top ten. Sequencing input: ileal tissue. The receptor set was obtained from an adult with Crohn's disease. Both conserved end residues are part of each CDR3. A D gene is named only where the DNA matches it firmly. Size is omitted from some rows. Given values are once, few, many or a class for expanded clones.

V	size	D	J	CDR3	DNA
TRBV2	NA	NA	TRBJ1-2	CASSVADGYTF	TGTGCCAGCAGTGTGGCGGATGGCTACACCTTC
TRBV30	NA	NA	TRBJ1-2	CAWSGYRAEINYGYTF	TGTGCCTGGAGTGGGTACAGGGCAGAGATTAACTATGGCTACACCTTC
TRBV4-1	once	NA	TRBJ1-1	CASSLTADVNTEAFF	TGCGCCAGCAGCCTTACAGCGGACGTGAACACTGAAGCTTTCTTT
TRBV4-2	few	TRBD2	TRBJ2-1	CASSHSGTDVYNEQFF	TGTGCCAGCAGCCATAGCGGGACTGACGTCTACAATGAGCAGTTCTTC
TRBV4-2	NA	TRBD2	TRBJ2-1	CASSQDSSGGGNEQFF	TGTGCCAGCAGCCAAGACTCTAGCGGGGGAGGAAATGAGCAGTTCTTC
TRBV5-4	NA	NA	TRBJ1-2	CASSLSSTLYIVQGGYGYTF	TGTGCCAGCAGTTTATCATCCACTCTATATATTGTACAGGGTGGCTATGGCTACACCTTC
TRBV19	NA	NA	TRBJ1-2	CASSMEVSSYGYTF	TGTGCCAGTAGTATGGAGGTCAGCTCCTATGGCTACACCTTC
TRBV4-3	large	NA	TRBJ1-4	CASSQEVSQGNEKLFF	TGCGCCAGCAGCCAAGAAGTAAGCCAGGGGAATGAAAAACTGTTTTTT
TRBV9	NA	TRBD2	TRBJ2-3	CASSSQGRRGGTDTQYF	TGTGCCAGCAGCTCCCAGGGACGCCGGGGGGGGACAGATACGCAGTATTTT
TRBV29-1	NA	NA	TRBJ1-1	CSVRDVGGNTEAFF	TGCAGCGTTCGTGACGTGGGGGGGAACACTGAAGCTTTCTTT
TRBV4-3	NA	TRBD2	TRBJ2-1	CASSQSLIGRGGSKFF	TGCGCCAGCAGCCAAAGCCTGATCGGGCGGGGGGGCTCGAAGTTCTTC
TRBV6-5	few	TRBD1	TRBJ1-6	CASSYASTGTDSPLHF	TGTGCCAGCAGTTACGCTTCGACAGGGACCGATTCACCCCTCCACTTT
TRBV5-6	NA	NA	TRBJ1-2	CASSLGQVANYGYTF	TGTGCCAGCAGCTTGGGACAGGTAGCTAACTATGGCTACACCTTC
TRBV4-3	NA	NA	TRBJ2-7	CASSQERTTSYEQYF	TGCGCCAGCAGCCAAGAAAGAACAACCTCCTACGAGCAGTACTTC
TRBV6-5	once	NA	TRBJ2-5	CASSYLWGSETQYF	TGTGCCAGCAGTTACCTTTGGGGCTCGGAGACCCAGTACTTC
TRBV5-4	NA	TRBD2	TRBJ2-5	CASSLGLAGGRETQYF	TGTGCCAGCAGCCTTGGACTAGCGGGGGGGCGGGAGACCCAGTACTTC
TRBV5-1	few	NA	TRBJ2-7	CASGFDRTSYEQYF	TGCGCCAGTGGGTTCGACAGGACCTCCTACGAGCAGTACTTC
TRBV19	NA	NA	TRBJ2-6	CASSMGHSGANVLTF	TGTGCCAGTAGTATGGGGCACTCTGGGGCCAACGTCCTGACTTTC
TRBV5-6	NA	NA	TRBJ1-1	CASSFTGMNTEAFF	TGTGCCAGCAGCTTCACAGGTATGAACACTGAAGCTTTCTTT
TRBV6-5	few	NA	TRBJ1-2	CASSPTGLQGYTF	TGTGCCAGCAGCCCTACAGGGCTGCAGGGCTACACCTTC
TRBV25-1	once	TRBD1	TRBJ2-1	CASSETGRHNEQFF	TGTGCCAGCAGTGAGACAGGGCGGCACAATGAGCAGTTCTTC
TRBV5-6	NA	TRBD2	TRBJ2-3	CASSRGLVKTDTQYF	TGTGCCAGCAGCCGAGGACTAGTCAAAACAGATACGCAGTATTTT
TRBV11-2	few	NA	TRBJ1-1	CASSLDRIEAFF	TGTGCCAGCAGCCTCGACAGGATTGAAGCTTTCTTT
TRBV19	few	NA	TRBJ1-5	CASGGFSNQPQHF	TGTGCCAGCGGGGGTTTTAGCAATCAGCCCCAGCATTTT
TRBV6-1	NA	NA	TRBJ2-2	CASSLGDDTGELFF	TGTGCCAGCAGTCTCGGGGATGACACCGGGGAGCTGTTTTTT
TRBV6-5	once	NA	TRBJ1-1	CASSYSGLTNTEAFF	TGTGCCAGCAGTTACTCGGGCCTTACGAACACTGAAGCTTTCTTT
TRBV6-1	NA	TRBD1	TRBJ1-6	CASSPGTEYSPLHF	TGTGCCAGCAGTCCAGGGACAGAATATTCACCCCTCCACTTT
TRBV18	NA	NA	TRBJ1-6	CASSPVEAPTSPLHF	TGTGCCAGCTCTCCAGTGGAGGCGCCAACTTCACCCCTCCACTTT
TRBV9	few	NA	TRBJ2-2	CASSVVAGSTGELFF	TGTGCCAGCAGCGTAGTTGCAGGGTCCACCGGGGAGCTGTTTTTT
TRBV25-1	NA	TRBD1	TRBJ1-1	CASSSNPGQGAKNTEAFF	TGTGCCAGCAGTTCAAACCCGGGACAGGGGGCCAAGAACACTGAAGCTTTCTTT
TRBV30	NA	TRBD1	TRBJ1-1	CAWSKFRQGSEAFF	TGTGCCTGGAGTAAGTTTCGACAGGGTTCTGAAGCTTTCTTT
TRBV2	NA	TRBD2	TRBJ2-1	CASRKGASGGAGNYNEQFF	TGTGCCAGCAGGAAGGGGGCTAGCGGGGGGGCCGGGAACTACAATGAGCAGTTCTTC
TRBV10-2	NA	TRBD2	TRBJ2-7	CASTGRENWEQYF	TGCGCCAGCACCGGGAGGGAGAACTGGGAGCAGTACTTC
TRBV6-5	NA	NA	TRBJ2-2	CASQGNTGELFF	TGTGCCAGCCAGGGAAACACCGGGGAGCTGTTTTTT
TRBV5-1	NA	NA	TRBJ2-5	CASSGVTGQETQYF	TGCGCCAGCAGTGGGGTAACAGGGCAAGAGACCCAGTACTTC
TRBV27	NA	NA	TRBJ2-7	CASSALGGSYEQYF	TGTGCCAGCAGTGCGTTAGGGGGTAGCTACGAGCAGTACTTC
TRBV5-1	NA	TRBD1	TRBJ1-2	CASSPGQGYGYTF	TGCGCCAGCAGCCCGGGACAGGGTTATGGCTACACCTTC
TRBV7-2	once	TRBD1	TRBJ2-7	CASSWGQGVREQYF	TGTGCCAGCAGCTGGGGACAGGGGGTTCGCGAGCAGTACTTC
TRBV7-2	NA	TRBD1	TRBJ1-2	CASSLAGGRGPYGYTF	TGTGCCAGCAGCTTAGCGGGAGGTAGGGGGCCCTATGGCTACACCTTC
TRBV7-9	few	TRBD2	TRBJ2-5	CASSSGTRDRETQYF	TGTGCCAGCAGCTCCGGGACTAGAGATAGAGAGACCCAGTACTTC
TRBV5-6	NA	TRBD2	TRBJ2-1	CASSPRGGAHFEQFF	TGTGCCAGCAGCCCACGCGGGGGGGCCCATTTTGAGCAGTTCTTC
TRBV4-3	NA	NA	TRBJ2-2	CASSQDSGSGGELFF	TGCGCCAGCAGCCAAGATTCGGGGTCCGGCGGGGAGCTGTTTTTT
TRBV7-2	NA	TRBD1	TRBJ1-4	CASSTRQGGTEKLFF	TGTGCCAGCAGCACCCGACAGGGCGGGACTGAAAAACTGTTTTTT
TRBV5-1	NA	NA	TRBJ1-6	CASSLDSSNSPLHF	TGCGCCAGCAGCCTGGACAGCAGCAATTCACCCCTCCACTTT
TRBV29-1	once	NA	TRBJ1-1	CSVILGGVNTEAFF	TGCAGCGTAATTCTGGGAGGCGTGAACACTGAAGCTTTCTTT
TRBV10-2	NA	TRBD2	TRBJ2-5	CASSPWRVAGRQETQYF	TGCGCCAGCAGTCCCTGGAGGGTAGCGGGTCGGCAAGAGACCCAGTACTTC
TRBV5-1	NA	NA	TRBJ1-2	CASRTPGTDGYTF	TGCGCCAGCCGCACACCAGGGACTGATGGCTACACCTTC
TRBV19	NA	TRBD1	TRBJ1-2	CASGSRGRLYGYTF	TGTGCCAGTGGTTCCAGGGGGCGCTTGTATGGCTACACCTTC